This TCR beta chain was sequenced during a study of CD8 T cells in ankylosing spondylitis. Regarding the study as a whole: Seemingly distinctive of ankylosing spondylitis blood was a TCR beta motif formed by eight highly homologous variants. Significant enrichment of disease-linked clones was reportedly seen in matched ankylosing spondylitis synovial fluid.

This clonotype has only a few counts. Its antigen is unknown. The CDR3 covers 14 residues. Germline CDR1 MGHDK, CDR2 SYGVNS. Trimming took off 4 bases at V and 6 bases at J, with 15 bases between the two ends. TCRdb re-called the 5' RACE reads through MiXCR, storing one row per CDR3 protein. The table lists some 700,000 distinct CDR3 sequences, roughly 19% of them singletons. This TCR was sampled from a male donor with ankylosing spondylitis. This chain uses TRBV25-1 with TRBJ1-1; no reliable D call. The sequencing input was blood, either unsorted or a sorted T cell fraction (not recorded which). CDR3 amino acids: CASSATTIFPEAFF. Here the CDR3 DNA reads TGTGCCAGCAGTGCAACAACAATATTCCCTGAAGCTTTCTTT.